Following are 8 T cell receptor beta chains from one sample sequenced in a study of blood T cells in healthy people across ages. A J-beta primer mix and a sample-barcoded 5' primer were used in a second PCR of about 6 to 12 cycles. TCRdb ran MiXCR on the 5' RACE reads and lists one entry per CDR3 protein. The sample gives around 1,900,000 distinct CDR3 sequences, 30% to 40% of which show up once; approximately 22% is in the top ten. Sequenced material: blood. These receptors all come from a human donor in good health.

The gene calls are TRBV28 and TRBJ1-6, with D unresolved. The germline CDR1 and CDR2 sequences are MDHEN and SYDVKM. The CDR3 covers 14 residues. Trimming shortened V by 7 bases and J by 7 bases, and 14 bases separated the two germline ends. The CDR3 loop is CASNWEVHNSPLHF. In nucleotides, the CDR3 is TGTGCCAGCAACTGGGAAGTACACAATTCACCCCTCCACTTT.

The CDR3 spells CAISESGTGLSSSYEQYF. CDR3 DNA: TGTGCCATCAGTGAGTCCGGAACAGGTTTAAGTAGCTCCTACGAGCAGTACTTC. The genes are TRBV10-3 and TRBJ2-7, with a tentative D call TRBD1 (5 bases). V was pared by 0 bases and J by 0 bases, with 18 bases between. Germline V gene data show CDR1 as ENHRY and CDR2 as SYGVKD. The CDR3 contains 18 residues.

The CDR3 bases are TGTGCCAGCAGCTCCACATATTACACTGAAGCTTTCTTT. Translated, it gives CASSSTYYTEAFF. V and J are TRBV7-3 and TRBJ1-1, with unresolved D. This CDR3 comprises 13 residues. V shed 4 bases and J shed 3 bases, with 9 bases lying between them. Germline values: CDR1 SGHTA, CDR2 FQGTGA.

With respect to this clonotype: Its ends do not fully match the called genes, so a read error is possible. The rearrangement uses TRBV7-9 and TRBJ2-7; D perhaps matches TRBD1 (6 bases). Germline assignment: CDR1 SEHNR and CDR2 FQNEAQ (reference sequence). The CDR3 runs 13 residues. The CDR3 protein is CAGSSGQTYEQYF. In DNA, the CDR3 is TGTGCCGGCAGCTCAGGACAGACCTACGAGCAGTACTTC.

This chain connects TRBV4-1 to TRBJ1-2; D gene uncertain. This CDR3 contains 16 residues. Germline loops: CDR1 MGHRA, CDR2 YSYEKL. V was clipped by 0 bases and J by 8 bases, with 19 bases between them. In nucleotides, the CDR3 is TGCGCCAGCAGCCAAGATCTGGCAGAACCTTTTCGCGGCTACACCTTC. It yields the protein CASSQDLAEPFRGYTF.

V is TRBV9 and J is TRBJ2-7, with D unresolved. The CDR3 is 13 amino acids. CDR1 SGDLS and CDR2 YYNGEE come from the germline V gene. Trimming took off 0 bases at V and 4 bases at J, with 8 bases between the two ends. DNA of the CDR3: TGTGCCAGCAGCGTAGCTATAGATTACGAGCAGTACTTC. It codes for CASSVAIDYEQYF. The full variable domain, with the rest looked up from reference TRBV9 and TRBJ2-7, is DSGVTQTPKHLITATGQRVTLRCSPRSGDLSVYWYQQSLDQGLQFLIQYYNGEERAKGNILERFSAQQFPDLHSELNLSSLELGDSALYFCASSVAIDYEQYFGPGTRLTVT.

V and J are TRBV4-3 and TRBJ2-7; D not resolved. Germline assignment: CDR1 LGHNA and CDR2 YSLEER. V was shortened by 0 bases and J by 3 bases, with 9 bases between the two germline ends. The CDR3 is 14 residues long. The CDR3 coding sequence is TGCGCCAGCAGCCAAGATCTATGGAACTACGAGCAGTACTTC. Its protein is CASSQDLWNYEQYF.

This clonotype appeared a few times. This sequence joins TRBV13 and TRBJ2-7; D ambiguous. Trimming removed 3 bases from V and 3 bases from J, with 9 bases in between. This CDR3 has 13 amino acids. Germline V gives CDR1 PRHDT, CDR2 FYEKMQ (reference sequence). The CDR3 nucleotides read TGTGCCAGCAGCTTTCAATCCCACTACGAGCAGTACTTC. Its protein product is CASSFQSHYEQYF.